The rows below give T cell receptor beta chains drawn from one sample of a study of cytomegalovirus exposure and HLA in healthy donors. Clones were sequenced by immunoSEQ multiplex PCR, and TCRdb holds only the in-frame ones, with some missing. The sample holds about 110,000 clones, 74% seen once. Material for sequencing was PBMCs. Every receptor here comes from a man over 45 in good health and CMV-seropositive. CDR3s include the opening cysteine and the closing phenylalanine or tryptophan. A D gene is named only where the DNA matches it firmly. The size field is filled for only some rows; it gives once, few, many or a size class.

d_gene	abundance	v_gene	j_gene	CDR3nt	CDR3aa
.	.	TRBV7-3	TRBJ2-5	TGTGCCAGCAGCTCCGGACAGCAAGAGACCCAGTACTTC	CASSSGQQETQYF
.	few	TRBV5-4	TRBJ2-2	TGTGCCAGCAGCTCAAACACAGGGAAATCCGGGGAGCTGTTTTTT	CASSSNTGKSGELFF
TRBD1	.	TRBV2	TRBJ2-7	TGTGCCAGCAGTGCTAGGACAGGGGGCGCCGAGCAGTACTTC	CASSARTGGAEQYF
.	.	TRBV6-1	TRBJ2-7	TGTGCCAGCAGTGGGAGAATACAGGGCGGCGAGCAGTACTTC	CASSGRIQGGEQYF
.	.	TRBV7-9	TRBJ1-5	TGTGCCAGCAGCTTAGTAGTAGGGGAGGGTCAGCCCCAGCATTTT	CASSLVVGEGQPQHF
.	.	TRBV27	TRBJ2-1	TGTGCCAGCAGCCCCTCAGGGGTCGTCCCCGAATTCTTC	CASSPSGVVPEFF
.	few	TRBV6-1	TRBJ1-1	TGTGCCAGCAGTGATCGCGGGCAGACCTTT	CASSDRGQTF
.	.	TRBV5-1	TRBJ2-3	TGCGCCAGCAGCTCTACTCCGGGACAACATTTGACGCAGTATTTT	CASSSTPGQHLTQYF
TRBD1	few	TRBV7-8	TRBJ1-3	TGTGCCAGCACCCGGGGACAGGACGAGAACACCATATATTTT	CASTRGQDENTIYF
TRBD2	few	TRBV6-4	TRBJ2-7	TGTGCCAGCAGTGACGGGGAGGGACCCTACGAGCAGTACTTC	CASSDGEGPYEQYF
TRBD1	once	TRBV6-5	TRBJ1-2	TGTGCCAGCAGTCCTTTGACAGGGGGCTATGGCTACACCTTC	CASSPLTGGYGYTF